This T cell receptor beta chain came from a study of early T cells in non-severe SARS-CoV-2 infection. CDR1 is LNHDA and CDR2 is SQIVND in the germline V gene (reference sequence). The CDR3 is 13 amino acids. The germline V and J ends were trimmed by 5 bases and 3 bases, with 9 bases remaining between them. TCRdb analysed the 5' RACE reads with MiXCR anew, one entry per CDR3 protein. Of approximately 71,000 distinct CDR3 sequences listed, around 12% are singletons. Sequences were obtained from whole blood. This chain joins TRBV19 and TRBJ2-3, with unresolved D. This TCR derives from an adult who was a healthcare worker with PCR-confirmed SARS-CoV-2 infection or an uninfected control (not recorded which). The CDR3 DNA reads as TGTGCCAGTAGTTCTACGGTGACAGATACGCAGTATTTT. It yields the protein CASSSTVTDTQYF.